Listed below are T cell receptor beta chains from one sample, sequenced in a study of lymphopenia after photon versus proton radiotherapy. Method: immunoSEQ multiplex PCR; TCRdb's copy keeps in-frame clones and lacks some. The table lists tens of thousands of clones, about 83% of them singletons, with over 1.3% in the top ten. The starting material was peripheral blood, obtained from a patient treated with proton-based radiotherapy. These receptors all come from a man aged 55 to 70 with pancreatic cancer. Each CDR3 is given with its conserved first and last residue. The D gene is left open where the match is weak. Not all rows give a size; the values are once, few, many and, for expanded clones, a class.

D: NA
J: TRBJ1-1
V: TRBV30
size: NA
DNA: TGTGCCTGGAGCCTGTCGGTCGGGACTGAAGCTTTCTTT
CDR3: CAWSLSVGTEAFF

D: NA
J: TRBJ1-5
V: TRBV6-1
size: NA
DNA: TGTGCCAGCAGTGTGGGACTAAGCAATCAGCCCCAGCATTTT
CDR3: CASSVGLSNQPQHF

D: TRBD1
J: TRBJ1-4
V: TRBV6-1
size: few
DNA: TGTGCCAGCAGGGCTCCGGGACAGATTAATGAAAAACTGTTTTTT
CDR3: CASRAPGQINEKLFF

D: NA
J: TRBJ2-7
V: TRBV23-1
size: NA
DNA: TGCGCCAGCAGTCACCGATCCTACGTCGAGCAGTACTTC
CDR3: CASSHRSYVEQYF

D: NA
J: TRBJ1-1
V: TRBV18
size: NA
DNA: TGTGCCAGCTCACCGCTCGAAGTAAAGAAGAACACTGAAGCTTTCTTT
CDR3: CASSPLEVKKNTEAFF

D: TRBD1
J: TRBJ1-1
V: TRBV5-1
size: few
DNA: TGCGCCAGCAGCCCTTTGGGGACAGGGGGCAGAAACACTGAAGCTTTCTTT
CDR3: CASSPLGTGGRNTEAFF

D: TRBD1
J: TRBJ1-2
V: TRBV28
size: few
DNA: TGTGCCAGCAGCCTACACTGGACAGGCGTTAACTATGGCTACACCTTC
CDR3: CASSLHWTGVNYGYTF

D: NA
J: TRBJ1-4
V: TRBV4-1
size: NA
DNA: TGCGCCAGCAGCCAAGTTTGGGAGGGAAATGAAAAACTGTTTTTT
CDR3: CASSQVWEGNEKLFF

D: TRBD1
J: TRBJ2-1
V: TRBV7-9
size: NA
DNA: TGTGCCAGCAGCTTAGGGACAGGGAACAATGAGCAGTTCTTC
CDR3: CASSLGTGNNEQFF

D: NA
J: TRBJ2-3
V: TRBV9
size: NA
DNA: TGTGCCAGCAGCGTAGGTGGGGGGGGCCACCAAATGCAGTTTACGCAGTATTTT
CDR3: CASSVGGGGHQMQFTQYF

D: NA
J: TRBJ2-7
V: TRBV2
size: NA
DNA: TGTGCCAGCAGTGAAGCCGCAGGGGCCTTTGCACAGCAGTACTTC
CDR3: CASSEAAGAFAQQYF

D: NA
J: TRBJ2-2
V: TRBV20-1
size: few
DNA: TGCAGTGCTAGCGGAACCGGGGAGCTGTTTTTT
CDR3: CSASGTGELFF

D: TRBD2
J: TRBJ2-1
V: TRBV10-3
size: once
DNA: TGTGCCAGCAATCCGCGCCTTTTAGCGGGAGTAAGGAATGAGCAGTTCTTC
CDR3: CASNPRLLAGVRNEQFF

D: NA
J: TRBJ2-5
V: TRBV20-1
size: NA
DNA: TGCAGTGCCCGTAAAGCGGAGACCCAGTACTTC
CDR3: CSARKAETQYF

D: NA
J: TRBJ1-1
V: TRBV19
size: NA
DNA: TGTGCCAGTAGTAGGGCCCTAAGCCCCACTGAAGCTTTCTTT
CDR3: CASSRALSPTEAFF

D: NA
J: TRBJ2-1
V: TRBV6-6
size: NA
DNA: TGTGCCAGCAGAAACCCCAGGGACGTCTCCTACAATGAGCAGTTCTTC
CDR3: CASRNPRDVSYNEQFF

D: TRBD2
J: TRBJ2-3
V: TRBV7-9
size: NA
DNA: TGTGCCAGCAGCTTAGAAGGCGCGGGAGCAGATACGCAGTATTTT
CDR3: CASSLEGAGADTQYF

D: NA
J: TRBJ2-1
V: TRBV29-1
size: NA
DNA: TGCAGCGTTCCAACGGGGGCCTTTTACAATGAGCAGTTCTTC
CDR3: CSVPTGAFYNEQFF

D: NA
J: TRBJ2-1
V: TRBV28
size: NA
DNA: TGTGCCAGCAGTTTACGGGGTCCCCCGGGTGGGGATGAGCAGTTCTTC
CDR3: CASSLRGPPGGDEQFF

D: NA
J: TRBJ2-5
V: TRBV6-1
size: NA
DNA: TGTGCCAGCAGTGATACAGGTCTGGGTGAGACCCAGTACTTC
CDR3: CASSDTGLGETQYF

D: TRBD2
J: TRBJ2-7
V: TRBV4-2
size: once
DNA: TGTGCCAGCAGCCCAGGGGGACTAGCGGGATTGGATGTCTACGAGCAGTACTTC
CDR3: CASSPGGLAGLDVYEQYF

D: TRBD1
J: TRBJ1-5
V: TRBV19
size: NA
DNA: TGTGCCAGTACTGAGGACAGGGCTACCCATCAGTCCCAGCATTTT
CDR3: CASTEDRATHQSQHF

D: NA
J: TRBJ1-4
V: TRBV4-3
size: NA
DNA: TGCGCCAGCAGCCAAGCCTACCCGGGTTTGGGTACCGAAAAACTGTTTTTT
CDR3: CASSQAYPGLGTEKLFF

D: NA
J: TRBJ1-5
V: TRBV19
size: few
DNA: TGTGCCAGTGATTTCAAAACAGGGAGCAGTCAGCCCCAGCATTTT
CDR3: CASDFKTGSSQPQHF

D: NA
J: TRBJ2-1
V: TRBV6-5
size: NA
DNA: TGTGCCAGCAGTTATCTGGGTGAGCAGTTCTTC
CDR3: CASSYLGEQFF